What follows are 30 T cell receptor beta chains derived from one specimen sequenced in a study of shared clonotypes between healthy human individuals. Naive CD8 cells were CD45RO-negative, positively selected for CCR7, excluding terminally differentiated effector memory CD45RA+ cells. Measured with immunoSEQ multiplex PCR; TCRdb has only the in-frame clones, and not every one. The sample holds about 580,000 clones, 95% to 98% seen once. Sequenced: naive CD8+ T cells sorted from blood. These receptors all come from a man aged 30 to 45 in good health.

This chain connects TRBV4-3 to TRBJ1-2; 8 bases are a match to TRBD1. The trim removed 0 bases at V and 5 bases at J, leaving 8 bases unmatched. CDR1 is LGHNA, CDR2 YSLEER, per germline. The CDR3 sequence is 16 residues long. The chain's CDR3 is CASSQELGQGWYGYTF. In DNA, the CDR3 is TGCGCCAGCAGCCAAGAATTAGGACAGGGATGGTATGGCTACACCTTC.

This rearrangement joins TRBV5-1 to TRBJ2-2; D is perhaps TRBD1 or TRBD2 (6 bases each). CDR3 length: 16 amino acids. Trimming removed 2 bases at V and 4 bases at J, with 15 bases between. Germline V gene lookup returns CDR1 SGHRS and CDR2 YFSETQ. CDR3 nucleotide sequence: TGCGCCAGCAGCTTCACCGGGGGCAGAGGCACCGGGGAGCTGTTTTTT. Its protein product is CASSFTGGRGTGELFF.

The chain carries TRBV7-6 and TRBJ2-7; TRBD1 aligns across 8 bases. The CDR3 is 15 amino acids. The V and J ends lost 1 base and 0 bases, in that order; junction bases with no gene match: 2. Germline-derived CDR1 and CDR2 are SGHVS and FNYEAQ. The CDR3 loop is CASSLEGQASYEQYF. CDR3 coding DNA: TGTGCCAGCAGCTTAGAGGGACAGGCCTCCTACGAGCAGTACTTC.

The chain couples TRBV18 to TRBJ2-2, with 9 bases identical to TRBD1. Germline CDR1 and CDR2: KGHSH and LQKENI. CDR3 size: 18 residues. Trimming removed 0 bases from V and 1 base from J; junction bases left unmatched: 6. The CDR3 protein is CASSPPDRGQWNTGELFF. CDR3 DNA: TGTGCCAGCTCACCACCGGACAGGGGTCAGTGGAACACCGGGGAGCTGTTTTTT. Full variable domain (rest looked up from reference TRBV18 and TRBJ2-2): NAGVMQNPRHLVRRRGQEARLRCSPMKGHSHVYWYRQLPEEGLKFMVYLQKENIIDESGMPKERFSAEFPKEGPSILRIQQVVRGDSAAYFCASSPPDRGQWNTGELFFGEGSRLTVL.

The chain recombines TRBV29-1 with TRBJ2-7; 8 nucleotides agree with TRBD2. V was pared by 7 bases and J by 5 bases, with 10 bases of the junction left unmatched. This CDR3 region has 13 residues. CDR1 and CDR2 (germline): SQVTM, ANQGSEA. The CDR3 sequence is CSARSGSLHEQYF. In DNA, the CDR3 is TGCAGCGCTCGGAGCGGGAGTCTCCACGAGCAGTACTTC.

The chain carries TRBV5-6 and TRBJ2-7, with 12 bases that match TRBD2. Germline loops: CDR1 SGHDT, CDR2 YYEEEE. CDR3 length: 17 residues. Unmatched junction bases numbered 9, after V lost 1 base and J lost 4 bases. The CDR3 here is CASSLQLAGGDLYEQYF. Written as DNA, the CDR3 is TGTGCCAGCAGCTTGCAGCTAGCGGGAGGGGACCTGTACGAGCAGTACTTC.

The gene calls are TRBV28 and TRBJ2-7; TRBD2 matches 12 bases. The CDR3 spans 16 residues. Trimming at V came to 5 bases and at J to 4 bases, leaving 9 bases not matched to a gene. Germline CDR1 and CDR2: MDHEN and SYDVKM. The CDR3 spells CASSTPTSGSLYEQYF. CDR3 DNA: TGTGCCAGCAGTACCCCGACTAGCGGGAGCCTTTACGAGCAGTACTTC.

J is TRBJ2-1 and V is TRBV11-2; D call uncertain. The CDR3 extends over 16 amino acids. Between the trimmed V and J ends, which lost 0 bases and 11 bases, there was a span of 20 bases. Per germline, CDR1 SGHAT and CDR2 FQNNGV. The CDR3 region has the DNA TGTGCCAGCAGCTTAGATCAGTTTTCGGAGTGGAGTAAGCAGTTCTTC. It codes for CASSLDQFSEWSKQFF.

The gene calls are TRBV6-5 and TRBJ1-2, with D possibly being TRBD1 (5 bases). Trimming left V 2 bases short and J 12 bases short, with 16 bases between. This CDR3 region has 13 residues. Germline V gene lookup returns CDR1 MNHEY and CDR2 SVGAGI. CDR3 loop: CASSYGVGGSDTF. CDR3 nucleotide sequence: TGTGCCAGCAGTTACGGGGTGGGGGGTAGCGACACCTTC.

The J gene is TRBJ2-7, the V gene TRBV11-2, with TRBD1 matching 10 bases. J gave up 0 bases and V 4 bases, and 0 bases lay outside the gene matches. This CDR3 is built from 14 residues. Germline V gene lookup returns CDR1 SGHAT and CDR2 FQNNGV. The CDR3 sequence is CASSWTGGSYEQYF. The CDR3 DNA reads TGTGCCAGCAGCTGGACAGGGGGCTCCTACGAGCAGTACTTC.

V gene TRBV2 combines with J gene TRBJ2-7, with TRBD2 matching over 7 bases. CDR1 SNHLY and CDR2 FYNNEI come from the germline V gene. The CDR3 is 12 residues long. V dropped 7 bases and J dropped 3; count of bases not matched to a gene: 3. The CDR3 nucleotides are TGTGCCAGCACGGCGGGAGTCTACGAGCAGTACTTC. Its translation: CASTAGVYEQYF.

This rearrangement joins TRBV7-2 to TRBJ2-7; D perhaps matches TRBD2 (6 bases). The CDR3 sequence is 15 residues long. The germline V and J ends were trimmed by 4 bases and 2 bases, with 15 bases remaining between them. Germline V gene data show CDR1 as SGHTA and CDR2 as FQGNSA. CDR3 nucleotides: TGTGCCAGCAGCTCGGGAGACTCGAACCCCTACGAGCAGTACTTC. It translates to CASSSGDSNPYEQYF.

The CDR3 here is CARGRAADTQYF. The CDR3 region has the DNA TGTGCCAGGGGGCGGGCGGCAGATACGCAGTATTTT. The chain combines TRBV6-5 with TRBJ2-3; the D call may be TRBD1 or TRBD2 (5 bases each). CDR1 is MNHEY and CDR2 is SVGAGI in the germline V gene. Trimming shortened V by 9 bases and J by 4 bases, and 11 bases separated the two germline ends. The CDR3 runs 12 residues.

The chain carries TRBV27 and TRBJ2-2; 7 bases are shared with TRBD2. Germline CDR1 is MNHEY and CDR2 is SMNVEV (reference sequence). J gave up 5 bases and V 5 bases, and 2 bases lay outside the gene matches. This CDR3 has 13 amino acids. The CDR3 DNA follows: TGTGCCAGCAGTCTGCGGGAGACCGGGGAGCTGTTTTTT. It translates to CASSLRETGELFF.

The chain uses TRBV11-2 and TRBJ2-7; TRBD2 aligns across 12 bases. Germline trimming cut 6 bases from V and 3 bases from J; bases unmatched to any gene: 3. The CDR3 is 14 residues long. Germline lookup yields CDR1 SGHAT and CDR2 FQNNGV. Here the CDR3 reads CASSSSGRDYEQYF. The CDR3 DNA follows: TGTGCCAGCAGTTCTAGCGGGAGGGACTACGAGCAGTACTTC.

The chain uses TRBV11-1 and TRBJ2-7; 9 nucleotides line up with TRBD1. The CDR3 is 18 amino acids. With 5 bases clipped from V and 0 bases from J, the junction kept 14 bases outside the gene matches. Germline V gene lookup returns CDR1 SGHAT and CDR2 FQDESV (reference sequence). The CDR3 reads CASSPTGQGNLASYEQYF. The CDR3 region has the DNA TGTGCCAGCAGCCCCACGGGACAGGGCAATCTAGCCTCCTACGAGCAGTACTTC.

The V and J genes are TRBV7-9 and TRBJ2-7; 11 bases align to TRBD2. CDR1 and CDR2 (germline): SEHNR, FQNEAQ (reference sequence). V was pared by 0 bases and J by 3 bases, with 4 bases of the junction left unmatched. The CDR3 runs to 16 residues. CDR3 region: CASSLAVGLAVYEQYF. DNA for the CDR3: TGTGCCAGCAGCTTAGCTGTGGGACTAGCGGTCTACGAGCAGTACTTC.

The V gene is TRBV11-2, the J gene TRBJ1-1; D perhaps matches TRBD1 (6 bases). Germline loops: CDR1 SGHAT, CDR2 FQNNGV. The CDR3 runs to 14 residues. The V and J ends lost 2 bases and 2 bases respectively, with 9 bases between them. CDR3 loop: CASSLSGENTEAFF. CDR3 nucleotides: TGTGCCAGCAGCTTATCAGGGGAAAACACTGAAGCTTTCTTT.

The gene calls are TRBV6-1 and TRBJ2-3; 8 bases fit TRBD2. The CDR3 has 15 residues. Trimming took 2 bases from V and 2 from J; bases not matched to a gene: 3. Per the germline V gene, CDR1 is MNHNS and CDR2 is SASEGT. The CDR3 bases are TGTGCCAGCAGTGAACTAGCGGGCCTCACAGATACGCAGTATTTT. Translated, it gives CASSELAGLTDTQYF.

The gene calls are TRBV19 and TRBJ2-7; TRBD1 matches 9 bases. Germline V gene data show CDR1 as LNHDA and CDR2 as SQIVND (reference sequence). This CDR3 contains 16 residues. V was pared by 5 bases and J by 5 bases, with 13 bases of the junction left unmatched. The CDR3 DNA reads TGTGCCAGTAGTGCGGCCTATAGGACAGGGGCGGACGAGCAGTACTTC. It translates to CASSAAYRTGADEQYF.

The chain has TRBV6-1 and TRBJ2-7; 10 nucleotides line up with TRBD2. This CDR3 has 17 amino acids. Germline CDR1 MNHNS, CDR2 SASEGT. Trimming removed 2 bases from V and 4 bases from J; junction bases left unmatched: 11. CDR3 bases: TGTGCCAGCAGTGAATCCCCACTAGCGGGGCCCCAGTACGAGCAGTACTTC. Its protein is CASSESPLAGPQYEQYF.

The chain recombines TRBV6-1 with TRBJ2-7, with TRBD1 matching 8 bases. This CDR3 is 13 amino acids long. Germline assignment: CDR1 MNHNS and CDR2 SASEGT. The V and J ends lost 5 bases and 3 bases, in that order; junction bases with no gene match: 3. For the CDR3, the DNA is TGTGCCAGCAGTACCGGGACAGGCTACGAGCAGTACTTC. Its protein product is CASSTGTGYEQYF.

Turning to this clone: Other DNA sequences in the same sample also yield this CDR3. This rearrangement joins TRBV9 to TRBJ1-4; weak D call: TRBD1 (5 bases). The CDR3 covers 14 residues. Germline V gives CDR1 SGDLS, CDR2 YYNGEE. With 0 bases removed from V and 6 bases from J, the gap between germline ends came to 9 bases. The DNA for the CDR3 is TGTGCCAGCAGCGTAGAAGGGGAGGATGAAAAACTGTTTTTT. Its protein is CASSVEGEDEKLFF.

The CDR3: CASSLGRHSWQYF. In DNA form, the CDR3 reads TGTGCCAGCAGCTTAGGCCGGCATTCTTGGCAGTACTTC. The chain joins TRBV7-8 to TRBJ2-7; D unclear. The V gene lost 1 base and the J gene lost 9 bases, with 13 bases spanning the gap. The CDR3 length is 13 residues. Germline V gene lookup returns CDR1 SGHVS and CDR2 FQNEAQ.

The gene calls are TRBV10-1 and TRBJ2-2; D not certain. V lost 4 bases to trimming and J lost 5 bases, with 8 bases between them. CDR3 length equals 13 residues. Germline V CDR1 and CDR2: WNHNN, SYGVQD (reference sequence). This chain's CDR3 is CASSVAPTGELFF. The CDR3 DNA reads TGCGCCAGCAGTGTTGCCCCTACCGGGGAGCTGTTTTTT.

The chain couples TRBV4-1 to TRBJ1-1, with D possibly being TRBD1 (6 bases). The V end was cut by 3 bases, the J end by 2 bases, with 13 bases between. The CDR3 sequence is 15 residues long. The germline gives CDR1 MGHRA, CDR2 YSYEKL. The chain's CDR3 is CASSQTPDSNTEAFF. DNA for the CDR3: TGCGCCAGCAGCCAGACACCGGACAGCAACACTGAAGCTTTCTTT.

The rearrangement uses TRBV4-1 and TRBJ2-1, with a weak D call TRBD2 (5 bases). Germline CDR1 MGHRA, CDR2 YSYEKL. The V gene lost 0 bases and the J gene lost 8 bases, with 14 bases spanning the gap. The CDR3 is 15 residues long. The CDR3 reads CASSQESPSFDEQFF. CDR3 coding DNA: TGCGCCAGCAGCCAAGAATCGCCTAGCTTCGATGAGCAGTTCTTC.

The chain is built from TRBV27 and TRBJ2-7; weak D call: TRBD1 (5 bases). Germline CDR1 reads MNHEY; CDR2 reads SMNVEV (reference sequence). The CDR3 runs 12 residues. Trimming cost V 3 bases and J 3 bases, with 6 bases left between them. In nucleotides, the CDR3 is TGTGCCAGCAGTTTTCAGGGCTACGAGCAGTACTTC. Translated, it gives CASSFQGYEQYF.

The rearrangement joins TRBV18 to TRBJ1-2; D possibly corresponds to TRBD1 (6 bases). The CDR3 length is 16 residues. Germline loops: CDR1 KGHSH, CDR2 LQKENI. Trimming removed 8 bases at V and 4 bases at J, with 23 bases between. CDR3 DNA: TGTGCCAGCGGCACTCCAACAGGGAAGGGAAGCTATGGCTACACCTTC. Protein product: CASGTPTGKGSYGYTF.

The chain uses TRBV7-6 and TRBJ2-1, with D unclear. Trimming took 4 bases from V and 5 from J, leaving 15 bases between them. The germline V gene encodes CDR1 SGHVS and CDR2 FNYEAQ. CDR3 length: 15 amino acids. CDR3 coding DNA: TGTGCCAGCAGCTCTCGATCCGACACGAACAATGAGCAGTTCTTC. It is translated as CASSSRSDTNNEQFF.